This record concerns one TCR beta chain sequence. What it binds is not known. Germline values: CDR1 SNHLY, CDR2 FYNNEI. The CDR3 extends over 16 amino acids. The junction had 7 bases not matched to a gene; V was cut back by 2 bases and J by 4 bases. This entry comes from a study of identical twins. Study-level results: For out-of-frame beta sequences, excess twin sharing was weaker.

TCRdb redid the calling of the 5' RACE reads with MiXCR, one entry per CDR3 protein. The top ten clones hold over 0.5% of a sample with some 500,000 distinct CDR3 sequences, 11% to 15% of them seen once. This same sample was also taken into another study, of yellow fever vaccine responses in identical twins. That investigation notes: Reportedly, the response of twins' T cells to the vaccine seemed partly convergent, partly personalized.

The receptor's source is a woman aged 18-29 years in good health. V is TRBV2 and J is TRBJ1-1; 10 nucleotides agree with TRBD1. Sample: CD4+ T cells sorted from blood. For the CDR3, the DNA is TGTGCCAGCAGTGAATCGGGACAGGGGTGGGTCACTGAAGCTTTCTTT. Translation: CASSESGQGWVTEAFF.